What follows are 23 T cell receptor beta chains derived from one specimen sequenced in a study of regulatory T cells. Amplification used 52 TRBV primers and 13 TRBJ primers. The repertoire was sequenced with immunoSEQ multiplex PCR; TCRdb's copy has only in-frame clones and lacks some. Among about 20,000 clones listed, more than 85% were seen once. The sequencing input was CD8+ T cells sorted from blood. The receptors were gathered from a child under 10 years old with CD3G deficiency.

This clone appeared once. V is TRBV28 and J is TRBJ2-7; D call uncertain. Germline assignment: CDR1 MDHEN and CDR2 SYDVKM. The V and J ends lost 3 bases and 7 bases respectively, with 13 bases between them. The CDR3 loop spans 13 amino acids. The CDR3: CASSFAPSREQYF. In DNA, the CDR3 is TGTGCCAGCAGTTTTGCGCCGTCGCGAGAGCAGTACTTC.

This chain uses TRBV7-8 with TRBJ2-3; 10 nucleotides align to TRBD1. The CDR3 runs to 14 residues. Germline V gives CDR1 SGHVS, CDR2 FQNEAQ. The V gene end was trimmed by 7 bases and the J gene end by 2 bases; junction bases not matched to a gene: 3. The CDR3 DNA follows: TGTGCCAGCACCGGGACAGGGGTCACAGATACGCAGTATTTT. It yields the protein CASTGTGVTDTQYF.

The CDR3 here is CASSHPGGRSYGYTF. CDR3 nucleotide sequence: TGTGCCAGCAGTCATCCAGGGGGGAGAAGCTATGGCTACACCTTC. This chain uses TRBV6-1 with TRBJ1-2; 7 bases line up with TRBD1. The germline CDR1 and CDR2 sequences are MNHNS and SASEGT. This CDR3 has 15 amino acids. V shed 5 bases, J shed 4 bases, and the junction held 10 bases outside the gene matches.

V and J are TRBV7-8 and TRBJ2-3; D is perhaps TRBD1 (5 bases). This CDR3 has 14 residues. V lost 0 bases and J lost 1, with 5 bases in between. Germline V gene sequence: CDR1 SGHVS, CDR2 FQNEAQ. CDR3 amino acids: CASSLAGGTDTQYF. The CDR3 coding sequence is TGTGCCAGCAGCTTAGCAGGGGGCACAGATACGCAGTATTTT.

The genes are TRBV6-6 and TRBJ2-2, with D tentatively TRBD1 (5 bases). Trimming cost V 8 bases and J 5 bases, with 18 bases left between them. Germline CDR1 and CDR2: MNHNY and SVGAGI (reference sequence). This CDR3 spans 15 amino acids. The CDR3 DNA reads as TGTGCCAGCGGGCCGATCCAGGGTCGAACCGGGGAGCTGTTTTTT. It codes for CASGPIQGRTGELFF.

CDR3 amino acids: CASSLGPLQEDTQYF. CDR3 DNA: TGTGCCAGCAGTTTAGGACCACTTCAGGAGGATACGCAGTATTTT. The chain recombines TRBV28 with TRBJ2-3; D remains ambiguous. Trimming stripped 2 bases from V and 6 bases from J, with 15 bases between. Germline V gene sequence: CDR1 MDHEN, CDR2 SYDVKM. This CDR3 contains 15 residues.

The CDR3 coding sequence is TGCGCCAGCAGCCGGACTAGCGGGGCCGAGCAGTACTTC. Translating gives CASSRTSGAEQYF. The V call is TRBV5-1, the J call TRBJ2-7; 12 nucleotides align to TRBD2. Germline V gene data show CDR1 as SGHRS and CDR2 as YFSETQ. This CDR3 has 13 amino acids. Trimming took 4 bases from V and 6 from J; bases not matched to a gene: 2.

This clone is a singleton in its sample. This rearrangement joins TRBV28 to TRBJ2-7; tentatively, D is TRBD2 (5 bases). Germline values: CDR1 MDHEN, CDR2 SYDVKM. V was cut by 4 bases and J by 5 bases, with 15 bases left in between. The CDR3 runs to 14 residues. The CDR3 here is CASSSSGSVHEQYF. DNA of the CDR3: TGTGCCAGCAGTTCAAGCGGTAGTGTGCACGAGCAGTACTTC.

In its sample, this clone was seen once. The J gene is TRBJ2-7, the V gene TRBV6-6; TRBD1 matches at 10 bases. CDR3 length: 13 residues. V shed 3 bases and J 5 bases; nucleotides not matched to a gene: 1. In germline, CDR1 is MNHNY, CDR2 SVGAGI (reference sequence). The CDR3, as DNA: TGTGCCAGCAGTTATGGGACAGGGGACGAGCAGTACTTC. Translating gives CASSYGTGDEQYF.

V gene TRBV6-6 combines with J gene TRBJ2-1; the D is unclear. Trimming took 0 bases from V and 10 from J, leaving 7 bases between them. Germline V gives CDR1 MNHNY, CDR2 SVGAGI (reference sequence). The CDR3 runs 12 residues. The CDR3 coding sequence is TGTGCCAGCAGTTACTCAGGACGGGAGCAGTTCTTC. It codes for CASSYSGREQFF.

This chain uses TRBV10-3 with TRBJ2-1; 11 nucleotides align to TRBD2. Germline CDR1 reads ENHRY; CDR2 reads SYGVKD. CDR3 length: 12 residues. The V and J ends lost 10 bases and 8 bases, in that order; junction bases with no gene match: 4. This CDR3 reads CATSGRIDEQFF. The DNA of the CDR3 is TGTGCCACTAGCGGGAGGATCGATGAGCAGTTCTTC.

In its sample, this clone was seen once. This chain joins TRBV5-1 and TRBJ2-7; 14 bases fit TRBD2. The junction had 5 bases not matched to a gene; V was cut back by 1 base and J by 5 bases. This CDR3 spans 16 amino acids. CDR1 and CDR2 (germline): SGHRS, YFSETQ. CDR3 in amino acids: CASSLMGLAGVDEQYF. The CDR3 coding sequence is TGCGCCAGCAGCTTGATGGGACTAGCGGGAGTAGACGAGCAGTACTTC.

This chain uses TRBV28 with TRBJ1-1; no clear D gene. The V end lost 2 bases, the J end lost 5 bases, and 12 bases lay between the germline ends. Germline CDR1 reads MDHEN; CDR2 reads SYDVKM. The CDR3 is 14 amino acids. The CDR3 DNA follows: TGTGCCAGCAGTTTAGCCGGCTCAGTAACTGAAGCTTTCTTT. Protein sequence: CASSLAGSVTEAFF.

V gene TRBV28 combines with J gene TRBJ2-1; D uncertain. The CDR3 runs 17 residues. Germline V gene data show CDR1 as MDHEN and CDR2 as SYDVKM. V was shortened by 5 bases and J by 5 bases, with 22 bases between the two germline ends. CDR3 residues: CASSLRSFYQQNNEQFF. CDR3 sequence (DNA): TGTGCCAGCAGTCTTCGGTCCTTCTACCAGCAGAACAATGAGCAGTTCTTC.

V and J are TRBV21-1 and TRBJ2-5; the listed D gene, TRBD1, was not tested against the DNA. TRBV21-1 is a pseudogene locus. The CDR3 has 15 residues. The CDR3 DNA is TGTGCCAGCAGCAAAGCGGGACAGTTAGAAGAGACCCAGTACTTC. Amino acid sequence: CASSKAGQLEETQYF.

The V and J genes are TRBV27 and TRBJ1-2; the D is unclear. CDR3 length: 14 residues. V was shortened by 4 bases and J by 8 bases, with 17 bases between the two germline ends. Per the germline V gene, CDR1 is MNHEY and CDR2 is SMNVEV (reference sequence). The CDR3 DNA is TGTGCCAGCAGTTCGGGTGCGGTCTTTAGCGGCTACACCTTC. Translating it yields CASSSGAVFSGYTF.

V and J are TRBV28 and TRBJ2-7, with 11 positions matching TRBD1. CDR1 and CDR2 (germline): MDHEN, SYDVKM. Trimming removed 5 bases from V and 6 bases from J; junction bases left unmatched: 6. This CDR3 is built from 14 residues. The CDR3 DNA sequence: TGTGCCAGCAGTACCGGGACAGGGGGGCGCGAGCAGTACTTC. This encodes CASSTGTGGREQYF. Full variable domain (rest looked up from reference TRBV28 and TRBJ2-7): DVKVTQSSRYLVKRTGEKVFLECVQDMDHENMFWYRQDPGLGLRLIYFSYDVKMKEKGDIPEGYSVSREKKERFSLILESASTNQTSMYLCASSTGTGGREQYFGPGTRLTVT.

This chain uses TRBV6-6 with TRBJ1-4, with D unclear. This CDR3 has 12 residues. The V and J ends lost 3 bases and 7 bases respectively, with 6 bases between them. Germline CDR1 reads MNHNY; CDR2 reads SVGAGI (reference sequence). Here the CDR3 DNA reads TGTGCCAGCAGTTATTCGAGTGAAAAACTGTTTTTT. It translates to CASSYSSEKLFF.

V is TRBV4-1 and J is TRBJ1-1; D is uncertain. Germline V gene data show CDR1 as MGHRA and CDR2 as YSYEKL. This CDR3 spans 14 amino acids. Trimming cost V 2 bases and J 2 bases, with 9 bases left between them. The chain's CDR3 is CASSQLPGNTEAFF. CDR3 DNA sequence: TGCGCCAGCAGCCAACTTCCGGGCAACACTGAAGCTTTCTTT.

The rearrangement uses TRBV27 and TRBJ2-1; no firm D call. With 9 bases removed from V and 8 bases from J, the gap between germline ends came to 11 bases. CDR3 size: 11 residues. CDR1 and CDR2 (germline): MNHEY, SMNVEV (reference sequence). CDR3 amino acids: CASSVGHEQFF. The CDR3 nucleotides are TGTGCCAGTTCGGTTGGTCATGAGCAGTTCTTC.

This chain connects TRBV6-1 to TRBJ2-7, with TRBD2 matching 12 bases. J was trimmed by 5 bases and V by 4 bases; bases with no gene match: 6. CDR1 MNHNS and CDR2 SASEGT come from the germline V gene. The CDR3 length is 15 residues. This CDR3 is CASSASTSGSNEQYF. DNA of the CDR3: TGTGCCAGCAGTGCCTCGACTAGCGGGAGTAACGAGCAGTACTTC.

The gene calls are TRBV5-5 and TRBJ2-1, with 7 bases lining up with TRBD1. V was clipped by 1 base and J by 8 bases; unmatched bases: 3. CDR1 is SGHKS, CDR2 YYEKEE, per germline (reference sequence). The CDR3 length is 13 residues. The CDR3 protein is CASSLWDSYEQFF. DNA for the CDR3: TGTGCCAGCAGCTTGTGGGACAGTTATGAGCAGTTCTTC.

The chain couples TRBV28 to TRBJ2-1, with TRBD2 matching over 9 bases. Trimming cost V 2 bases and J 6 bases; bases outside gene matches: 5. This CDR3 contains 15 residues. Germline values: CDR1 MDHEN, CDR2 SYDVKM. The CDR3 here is CASSLAGGPRNEQFF. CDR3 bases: TGTGCCAGCAGTTTAGCGGGAGGGCCGCGCAATGAGCAGTTCTTC.